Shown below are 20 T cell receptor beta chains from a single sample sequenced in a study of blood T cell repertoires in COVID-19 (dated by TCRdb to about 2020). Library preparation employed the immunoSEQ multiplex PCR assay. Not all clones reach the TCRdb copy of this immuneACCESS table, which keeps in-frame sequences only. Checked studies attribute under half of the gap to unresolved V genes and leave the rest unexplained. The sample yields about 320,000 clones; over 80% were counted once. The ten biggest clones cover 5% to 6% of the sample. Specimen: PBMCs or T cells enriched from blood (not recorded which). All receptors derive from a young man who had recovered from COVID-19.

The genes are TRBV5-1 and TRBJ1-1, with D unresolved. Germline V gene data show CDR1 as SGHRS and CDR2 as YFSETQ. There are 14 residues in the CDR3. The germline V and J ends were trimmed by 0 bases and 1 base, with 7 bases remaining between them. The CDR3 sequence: CASSLAAGNTEAFF. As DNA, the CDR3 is TGCGCCAGCAGCTTGGCCGCGGGGAACACTGAAGCTTTCTTT.

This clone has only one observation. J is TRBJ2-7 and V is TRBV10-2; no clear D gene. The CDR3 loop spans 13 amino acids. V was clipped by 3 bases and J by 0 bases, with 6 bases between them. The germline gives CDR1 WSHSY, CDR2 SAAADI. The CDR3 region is CASSDSPSYEQYF. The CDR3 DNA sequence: TGCGCCAGCAGTGATAGCCCCTCCTACGAGCAGTACTTC.

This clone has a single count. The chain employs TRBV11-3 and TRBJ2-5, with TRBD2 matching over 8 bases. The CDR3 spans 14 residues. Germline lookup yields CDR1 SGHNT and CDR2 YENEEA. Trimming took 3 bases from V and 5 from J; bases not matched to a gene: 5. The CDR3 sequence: CASSFSGAGETQYF. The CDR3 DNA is TGTGCCAGCAGCTTTAGCGGGGCGGGTGAGACCCAGTACTTC.

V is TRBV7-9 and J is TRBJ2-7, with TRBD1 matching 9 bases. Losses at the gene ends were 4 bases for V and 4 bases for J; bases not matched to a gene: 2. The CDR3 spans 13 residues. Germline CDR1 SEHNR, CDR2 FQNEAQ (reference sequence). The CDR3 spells CASSSTGGYEQYF. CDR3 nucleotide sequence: TGTGCCAGCAGCTCGACAGGGGGGTACGAGCAGTACTTC.

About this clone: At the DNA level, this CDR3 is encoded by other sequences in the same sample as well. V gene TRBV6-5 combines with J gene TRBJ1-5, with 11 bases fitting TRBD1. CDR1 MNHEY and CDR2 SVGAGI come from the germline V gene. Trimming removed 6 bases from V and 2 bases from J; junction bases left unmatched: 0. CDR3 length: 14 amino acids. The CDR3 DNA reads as TGTGCCAGCAGGGGACAGGGGGGCAATCAGCCCCAGCATTTT. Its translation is CASRGQGGNQPQHF.

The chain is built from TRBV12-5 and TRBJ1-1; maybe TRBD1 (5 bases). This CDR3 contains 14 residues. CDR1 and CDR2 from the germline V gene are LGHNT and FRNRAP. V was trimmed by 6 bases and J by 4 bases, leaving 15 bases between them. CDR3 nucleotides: TGTGCTAGTGGCCGAAGAGACAGCCCCACTGAAGCTTTCTTT. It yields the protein CASGRRDSPTEAFF.

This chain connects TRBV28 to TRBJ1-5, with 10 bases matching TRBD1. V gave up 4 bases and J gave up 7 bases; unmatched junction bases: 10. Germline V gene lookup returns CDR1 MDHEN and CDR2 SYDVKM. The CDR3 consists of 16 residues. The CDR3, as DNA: TGTGCCAGCAGTTCTCCAGGACAGGGGGGAATACAGCCCCAGCATTTT. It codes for CASSSPGQGGIQPQHF.

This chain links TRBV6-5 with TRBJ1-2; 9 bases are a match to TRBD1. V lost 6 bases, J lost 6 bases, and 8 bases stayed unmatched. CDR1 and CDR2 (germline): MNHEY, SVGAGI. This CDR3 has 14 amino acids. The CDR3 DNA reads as TGTGCCAGCAGGGGAAGGGGACAGGGAGATGGCTACACCTTC. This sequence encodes CASRGRGQGDGYTF.

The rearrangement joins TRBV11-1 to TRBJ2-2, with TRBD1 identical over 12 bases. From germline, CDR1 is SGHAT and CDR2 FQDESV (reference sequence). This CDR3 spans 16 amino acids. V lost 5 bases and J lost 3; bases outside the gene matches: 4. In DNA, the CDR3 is TGTGCCAGCAGCAAAGGGACAGGGGGCTACACCGGGGAGCTGTTTTTT. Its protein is CASSKGTGGYTGELFF.

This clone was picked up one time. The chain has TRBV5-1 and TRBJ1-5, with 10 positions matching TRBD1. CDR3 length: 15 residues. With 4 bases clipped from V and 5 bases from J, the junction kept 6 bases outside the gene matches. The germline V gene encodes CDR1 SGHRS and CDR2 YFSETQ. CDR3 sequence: CASSEGQGGYQPQHF. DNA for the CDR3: TGCGCCAGCAGCGAAGGACAGGGGGGGTATCAGCCCCAGCATTTT.

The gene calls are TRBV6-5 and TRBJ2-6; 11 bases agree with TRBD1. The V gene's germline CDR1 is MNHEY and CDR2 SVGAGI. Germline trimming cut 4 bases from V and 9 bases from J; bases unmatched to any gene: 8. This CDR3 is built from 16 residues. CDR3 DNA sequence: TGTGCCAGCAGTTCCCGGGACAGGGGGGTCGGCAACGTCCTGACTTTC. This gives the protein CASSSRDRGVGNVLTF.

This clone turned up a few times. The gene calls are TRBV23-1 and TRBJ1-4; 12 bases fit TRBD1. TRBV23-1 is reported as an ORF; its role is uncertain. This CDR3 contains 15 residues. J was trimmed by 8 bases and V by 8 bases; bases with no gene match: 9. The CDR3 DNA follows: TGCGCCAGCCCCGGGACAGGGGGCTTGGCGGAAAAACTGTTTTTT. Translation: CASPGTGGLAEKLFF.

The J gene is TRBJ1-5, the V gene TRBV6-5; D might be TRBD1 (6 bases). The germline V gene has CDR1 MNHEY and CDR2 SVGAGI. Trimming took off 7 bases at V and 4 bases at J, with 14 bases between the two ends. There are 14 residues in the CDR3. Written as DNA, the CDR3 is TGTGCCAGCATCCTGGACAGCTTAAATCAGCCCCAGCATTTT. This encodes CASILDSLNQPQHF.

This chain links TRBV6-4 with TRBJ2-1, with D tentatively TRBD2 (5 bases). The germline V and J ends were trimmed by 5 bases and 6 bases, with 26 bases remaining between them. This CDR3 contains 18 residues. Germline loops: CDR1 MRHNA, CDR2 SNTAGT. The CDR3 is CASSTLGERCAVGNEQFF. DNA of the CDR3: TGTGCCAGCAGTACCCTTGGGGAGCGGTGCGCTGTGGGCAATGAGCAGTTCTTC.

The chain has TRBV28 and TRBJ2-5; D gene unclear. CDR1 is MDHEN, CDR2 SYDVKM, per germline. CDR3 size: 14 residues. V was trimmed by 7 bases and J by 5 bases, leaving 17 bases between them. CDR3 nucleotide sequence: TGTGCCAGCACCACCTGGGCCCTTAGGGAGACCCAGTACTTC. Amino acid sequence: CASTTWALRETQYF.

The CDR3 sequence is CAWSALGGSGYTF. The CDR3 nucleotides read TGTGCCTGGAGTGCCCTAGGGGGCTCGGGCTACACCTTC. The chain joins TRBV30 to TRBJ1-2; 7 nucleotides match TRBD1. Germline V gene lookup returns CDR1 GTSNPN and CDR2 SVGIG (reference sequence). CDR3 length equals 13 residues. Losses at the gene ends were 1 base for V and 8 bases for J; bases not matched to a gene: 7.

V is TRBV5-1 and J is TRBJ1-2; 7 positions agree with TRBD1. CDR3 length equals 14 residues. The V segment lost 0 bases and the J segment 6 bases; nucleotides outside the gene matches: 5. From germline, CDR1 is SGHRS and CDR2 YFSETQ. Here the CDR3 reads CASSLGDRSDGYTF. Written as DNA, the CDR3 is TGCGCCAGCAGCTTGGGGGACAGATCCGATGGCTACACCTTC.

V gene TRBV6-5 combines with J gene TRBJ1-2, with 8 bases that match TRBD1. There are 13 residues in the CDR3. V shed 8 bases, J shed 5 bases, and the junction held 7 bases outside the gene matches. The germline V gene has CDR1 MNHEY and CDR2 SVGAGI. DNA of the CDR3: TGTGCCAGCGGGGAGACAGGGGAATATGGCTACACCTTC. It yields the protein CASGETGEYGYTF.

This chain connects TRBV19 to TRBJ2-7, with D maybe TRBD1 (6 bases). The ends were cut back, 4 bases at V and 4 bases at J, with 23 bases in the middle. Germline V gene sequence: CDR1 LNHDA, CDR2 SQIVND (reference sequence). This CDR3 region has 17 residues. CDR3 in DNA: TGTGCCAGTAGTAAAGGAGGTCCCGGGACAAATACGTACGAGCAGTACTTC. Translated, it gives CASSKGGPGTNTYEQYF. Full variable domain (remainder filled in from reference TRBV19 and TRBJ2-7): DGGITQSPKYLFRKEGQNVTLSCEQNLNHDAMYWYRQDPGQGLRLIYYSQIVNDFQKGDIAEGYSVSREKKESFPLTVTSAQKNPTAFYLCASSKGGPGTNTYEQYFGPGTRLTVT.

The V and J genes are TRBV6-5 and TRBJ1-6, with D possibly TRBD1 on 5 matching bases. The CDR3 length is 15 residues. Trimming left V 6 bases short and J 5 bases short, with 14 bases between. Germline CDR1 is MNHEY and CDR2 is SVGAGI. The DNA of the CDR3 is TGTGCCAGCAGCCCCAGCCAGGGAAATAATTCACCCCTCCACTTT. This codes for CASSPSQGNNSPLHF.